The rows below give T cell receptor beta chains drawn from one sample of a study of early T cells in non-severe SARS-CoV-2 infection. Via MiXCR, TCRdb re-called the 5' RACE reads, giving one row per CDR3 protein. Of 45,000 to 55,000 distinct CDR3 sequences detected, over 7.5% appear once; the ten largest clones hold roughly 8.3%. Sequences were obtained from whole blood. These receptors came from an adult who was a healthcare worker with PCR-confirmed SARS-CoV-2 infection or an uninfected control (not recorded which). Both conserved end residues are trimmed from each CDR3. D genes are given only for firm matches.

>-|TRBV6-5|11|TRBJ2-7
ASSYSEAYEQY
>-|TRBV27|14|TRBJ1-1
ASSLSQGNLNTEAF
>TRBD1|TRBV12-3/TRBV12-4|12|TRBJ1-2
ASRPERGRDGYT
>TRBD1|TRBV5-6|15|TRBJ1-2
ASSPNLSETGDYGYT
>-|TRBV28|14|TRBJ1-1
ASSGAPGALRTEAF
>-|TRBV20-1|6|TRBJ1-1
SARGAF
>TRBD1|TRBV6-2/TRBV6-3|12|TRBJ2-7
ASSYYAGGGEQY
>TRBD2|TRBV27|13|TRBJ2-5
ASSSRLARRGTQY
>-|TRBV12-3/TRBV12-4|12|TRBJ2-7
ASRGEHRPYEQY
>TRBD2|TRBV27|9|TRBJ2-1
ASSWGLAKF
>-|TRBV28|11|TRBJ2-7
ASSLDTNYEQY
>-|TRBV12-5|13|TRBJ2-5
ASGPPSTGIETQY
>-|TRBV2|8|TRBJ2-7
ASAAYEQY
>-|TRBV11-2|13|TRBJ2-1
ASSLDGWESDEQF
>-|TRBV9|15|TRBJ2-7
ASSVAGVARGPSEQY
>-|TRBV5-1|12|TRBJ2-5
VSSLSFGQETQY
>TRBD1|TRBV6-1|11|TRBJ2-7
ASSDRGRREQY